What follows describes a single T cell receptor beta chain. This clonotype was counted a single time. What this receptor recognizes is not known. One base away there is no much larger clone; base qualities are not given. One read is thin evidence. This record belongs to a study (dated by TCRdb to about 2013). Relative to germline, V is 0 bases shorter and J is 2 bases shorter, with 12 bases between their ends. Taken from the germline V gene, the CDR1 and CDR2 loops are SGDLS and YYNGEE. Reading from cysteine to phenylalanine, the CDR3 counts 16 amino acids. The only DNA kept is the CDR3, 48 bases in frame from the first base. Sequencing took place on an Illumina Genome Analyzer IIx. TCRdb cleaned the public reads at Q25 with fastp, built clones with MiXCR and kept in-frame beta chains. When rows share a CDR3 protein, they turn into one entry using the most common DNA and genes. The sample table records roughly 6,400 distinct CDR3 sequences; around 32% of these occur just once. The ten biggest clones cover approximately 23% of the sample.

This receptor was obtained from a human donor. The rearranged segments are TRBV9 and TRBJ2-4; the D gene lacks a confident call. Material for sequencing was blood. The base sequence is TGTGCCAGCAGCGTAGCTCCCCTCCTAACCAAAAACATTCAGTACTTC. Translated, it reads CASSVAPLLTKNIQYF.